This T cell receptor beta chain was sequenced for a study of T cells after posttransplantation cyclophosphamide. Whole-study results and caveats: Later blood repertoires were often dominated by clones from the donor CD8+ memory compartment. Recipient CMV seropositivity and CMV reactivation strongly tracked TRB clonality. Skin or GI-infiltrating T cells shared few TRB sequences with blood.

Measured with immunoSEQ multiplex PCR; TCRdb has only the in-frame clones, and not every one. The table records tens of thousands of clones, around 73% of them present only once. The length of the CDR3 is 13 residues. V gave up 10 bases and J gave up 5 bases; unmatched junction bases: 7. Germline CDR1 reads MNHEY; CDR2 reads SVGAGI. Peripheral blood was collected from the related graft donor on the marrow donation day. To note about this clone: As yet, its antigen is unknown.

The sequence was obtained from a woman aged 60-75 years in good health, CMV-negative, and a related stem cell transplant donor. This chain joins TRBV6-5 and TRBJ2-2; 7 bases agree with TRBD2. The sample taken for sequencing was memory CD4+ T cells sorted from PBMCs. CDR3 DNA sequence: TGTGCCACCAAGCGGGGAAGGACCGGGGAGCTGTTTTTT. The encoded protein is CATKRGRTGELFF.